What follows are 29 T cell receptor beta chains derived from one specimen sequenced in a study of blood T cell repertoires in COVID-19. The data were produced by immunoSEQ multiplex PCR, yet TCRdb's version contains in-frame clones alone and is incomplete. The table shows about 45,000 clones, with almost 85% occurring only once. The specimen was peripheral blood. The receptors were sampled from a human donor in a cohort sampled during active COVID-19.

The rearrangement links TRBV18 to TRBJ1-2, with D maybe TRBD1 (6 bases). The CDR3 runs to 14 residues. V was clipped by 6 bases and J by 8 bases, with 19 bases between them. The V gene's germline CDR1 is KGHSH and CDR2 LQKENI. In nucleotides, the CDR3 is TGTGCCAGCTCCCCGCCGTGGGGGCGAAGCGGCTACACCTTC. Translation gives CASSPPWGRSGYTF. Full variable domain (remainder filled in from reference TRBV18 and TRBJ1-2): NAGVMQNPRHLVRRRGQEARLRCSPMKGHSHVYWYRQLPEEGLKFMVYLQKENIIDESGMPKERFSAEFPKEGPSILRIQQVVRGDSAAYFCASSPPWGRSGYTFGSGTRLTVV.

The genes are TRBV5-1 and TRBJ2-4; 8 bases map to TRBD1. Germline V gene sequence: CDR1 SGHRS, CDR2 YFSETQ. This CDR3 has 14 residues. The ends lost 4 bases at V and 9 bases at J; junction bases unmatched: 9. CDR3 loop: CASSVGQGGSIQYF. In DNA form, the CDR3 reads TGCGCCAGCAGCGTTGGACAGGGTGGGAGCATTCAGTACTTC.

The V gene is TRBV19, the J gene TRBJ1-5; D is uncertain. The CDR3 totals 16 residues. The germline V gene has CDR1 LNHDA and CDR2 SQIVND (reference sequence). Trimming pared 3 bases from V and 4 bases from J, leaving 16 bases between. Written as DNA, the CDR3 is TGTGCCAGTAGTATCCTCTTCGCGGGTAAAAATCAGCCCCAGCATTTT. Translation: CASSILFAGKNQPQHF.

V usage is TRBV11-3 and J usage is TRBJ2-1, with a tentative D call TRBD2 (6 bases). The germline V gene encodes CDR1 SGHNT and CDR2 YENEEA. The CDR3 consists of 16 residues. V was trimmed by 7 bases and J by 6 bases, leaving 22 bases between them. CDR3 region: CASTLLVAATPNEQFF. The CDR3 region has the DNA TGTGCCAGCACCCTCTTAGTAGCGGCCACACCCAATGAGCAGTTCTTC.

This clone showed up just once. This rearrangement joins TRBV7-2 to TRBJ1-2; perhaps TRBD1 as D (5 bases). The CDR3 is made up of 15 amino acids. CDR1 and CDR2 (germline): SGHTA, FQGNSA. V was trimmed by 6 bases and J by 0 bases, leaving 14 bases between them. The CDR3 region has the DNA TGTGCCAGCAGTTTTCTTACGACAGCTAACTATGGCTACACCTTC. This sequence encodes CASSFLTTANYGYTF.

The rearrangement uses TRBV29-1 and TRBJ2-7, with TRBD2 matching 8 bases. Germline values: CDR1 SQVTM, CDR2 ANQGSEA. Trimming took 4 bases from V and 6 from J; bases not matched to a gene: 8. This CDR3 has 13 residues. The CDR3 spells CSVVTGLASEQYF. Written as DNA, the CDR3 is TGCAGCGTTGTAACAGGACTAGCATCCGAGCAGTACTTC.

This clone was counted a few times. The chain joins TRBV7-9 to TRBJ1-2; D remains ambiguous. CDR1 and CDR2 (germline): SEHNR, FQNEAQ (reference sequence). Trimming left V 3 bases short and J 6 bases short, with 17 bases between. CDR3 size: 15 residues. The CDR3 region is CASSFLHLVADGYTF. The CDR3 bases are TGTGCCAGCAGCTTTCTACACCTCGTAGCAGATGGCTACACCTTC.

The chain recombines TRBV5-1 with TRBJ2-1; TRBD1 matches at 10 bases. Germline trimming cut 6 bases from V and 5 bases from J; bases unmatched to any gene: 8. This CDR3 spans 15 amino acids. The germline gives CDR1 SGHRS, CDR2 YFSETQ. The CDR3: CASTAGTGENNEQFF. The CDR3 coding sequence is TGCGCCAGCACCGCCGGGACAGGGGAGAACAATGAGCAGTTCTTC.

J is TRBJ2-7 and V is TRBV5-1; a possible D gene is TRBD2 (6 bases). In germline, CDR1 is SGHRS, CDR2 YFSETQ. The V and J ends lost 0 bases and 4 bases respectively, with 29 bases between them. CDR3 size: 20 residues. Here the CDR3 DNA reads TGCGCCAGCAGCTTGGCCATGGGAGGCAGGTCCTTCTTTGGAGTTTACGAGCAGTACTTC. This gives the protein CASSLAMGGRSFFGVYEQYF.

The CDR3 DNA reads as TGTGCCAGCAGTTTAGACAGGGGGCGATACAATGAGCAGTTCTTC. Its protein is CASSLDRGRYNEQFF. J is TRBJ2-1 and V is TRBV28; TRBD1 aligns across 10 bases. The germline gives CDR1 MDHEN, CDR2 SYDVKM. The CDR3 loop spans 15 amino acids. After removal of 2 bases from V and 4 bases from J, the junction contained 2 bases not matched to a gene.

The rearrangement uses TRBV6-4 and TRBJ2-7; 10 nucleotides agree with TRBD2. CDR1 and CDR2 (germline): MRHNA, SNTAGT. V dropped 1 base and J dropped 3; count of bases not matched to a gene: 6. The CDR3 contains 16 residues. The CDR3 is CASSDFRLAGVYEQYF. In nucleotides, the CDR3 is TGTGCCAGCAGTGACTTTCGGCTAGCGGGAGTCTACGAGCAGTACTTC.

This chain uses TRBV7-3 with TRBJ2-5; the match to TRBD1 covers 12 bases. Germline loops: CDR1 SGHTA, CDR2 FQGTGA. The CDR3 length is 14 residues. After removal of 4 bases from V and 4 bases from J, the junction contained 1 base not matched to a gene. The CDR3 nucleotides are TGTGCCAGCAGCTCGGGACAGGGGGCAGAGACCCAGTACTTC. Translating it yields CASSSGQGAETQYF.

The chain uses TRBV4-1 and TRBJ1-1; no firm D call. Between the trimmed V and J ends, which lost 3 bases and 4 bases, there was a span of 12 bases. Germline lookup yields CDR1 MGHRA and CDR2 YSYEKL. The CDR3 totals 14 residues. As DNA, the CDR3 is TGCGCCAGCAGCCACCTAACACAGATCACTGAAGCTTTCTTT. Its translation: CASSHLTQITEAFF.

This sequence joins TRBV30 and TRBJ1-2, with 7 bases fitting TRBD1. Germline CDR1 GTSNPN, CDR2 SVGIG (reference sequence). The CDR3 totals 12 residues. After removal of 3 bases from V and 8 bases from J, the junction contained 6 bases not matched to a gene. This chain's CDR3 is CAWRRDRPGYTF. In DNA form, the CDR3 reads TGTGCCTGGAGGCGGGACAGACCGGGCTACACCTTC. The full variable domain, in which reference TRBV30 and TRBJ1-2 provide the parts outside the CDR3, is SQTIHQWPATLVQPVGSPLSLECTVEGTSNPNLYWYRQAAGRGLQLLFYSVGIGQISSEVPQNLSASRPQDRQFILSSKKLLLSDSGFYLCAWRRDRPGYTFGSGTRLTVV.

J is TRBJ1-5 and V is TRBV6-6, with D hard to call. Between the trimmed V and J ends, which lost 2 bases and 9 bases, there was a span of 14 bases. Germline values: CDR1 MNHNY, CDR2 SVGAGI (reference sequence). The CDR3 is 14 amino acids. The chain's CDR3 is CASSYAGSAGPQHF. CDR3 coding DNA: TGTGCCAGCAGTTACGCAGGTTCCGCGGGGCCCCAGCATTTT.

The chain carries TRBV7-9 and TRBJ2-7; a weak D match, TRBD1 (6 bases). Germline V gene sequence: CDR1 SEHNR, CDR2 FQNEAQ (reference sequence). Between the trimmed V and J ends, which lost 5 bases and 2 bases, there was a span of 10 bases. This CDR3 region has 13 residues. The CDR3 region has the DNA TGTGCCAGCAGCCGGGGACAAGCCTACGAGCAGTACTTC. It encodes CASSRGQAYEQYF.

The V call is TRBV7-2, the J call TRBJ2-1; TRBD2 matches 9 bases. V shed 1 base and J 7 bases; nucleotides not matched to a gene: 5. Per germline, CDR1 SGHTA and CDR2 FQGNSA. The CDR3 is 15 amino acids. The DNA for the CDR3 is TGTGCCAGCAGCTTAGGACTAGCGGTCGGGAATGAGCAGTTCTTC. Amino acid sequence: CASSLGLAVGNEQFF.

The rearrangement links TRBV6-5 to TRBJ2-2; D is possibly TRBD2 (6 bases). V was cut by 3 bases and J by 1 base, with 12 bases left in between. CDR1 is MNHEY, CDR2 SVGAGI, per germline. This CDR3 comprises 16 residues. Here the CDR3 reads CASSYGDFLNTGELFF. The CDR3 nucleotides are TGTGCCAGCAGTTATGGGGACTTCCTGAACACCGGGGAGCTGTTTTTT.

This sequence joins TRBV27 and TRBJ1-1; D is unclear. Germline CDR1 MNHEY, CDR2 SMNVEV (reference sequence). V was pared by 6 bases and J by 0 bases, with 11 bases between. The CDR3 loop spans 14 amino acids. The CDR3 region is CASSPKLMNTEAFF. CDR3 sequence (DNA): TGTGCCAGCAGCCCCAAACTCATGAACACTGAAGCTTTCTTT.

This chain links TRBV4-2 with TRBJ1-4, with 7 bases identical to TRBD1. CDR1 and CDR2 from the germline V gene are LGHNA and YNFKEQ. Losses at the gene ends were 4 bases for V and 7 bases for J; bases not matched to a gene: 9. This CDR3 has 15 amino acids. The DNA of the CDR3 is TGTGCCAGCAGCCCGCGGGACAGTGGGACTGAAAAACTGTTTTTT. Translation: CASSPRDSGTEKLFF.

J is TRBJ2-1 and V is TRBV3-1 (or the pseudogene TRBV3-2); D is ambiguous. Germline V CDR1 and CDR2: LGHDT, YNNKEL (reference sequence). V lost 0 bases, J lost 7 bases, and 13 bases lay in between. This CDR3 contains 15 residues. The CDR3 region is CASSQDSVSRNEQFF. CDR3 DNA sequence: TGTGCCAGCAGCCAAGACAGCGTTAGTCGAAATGAGCAGTTCTTC.

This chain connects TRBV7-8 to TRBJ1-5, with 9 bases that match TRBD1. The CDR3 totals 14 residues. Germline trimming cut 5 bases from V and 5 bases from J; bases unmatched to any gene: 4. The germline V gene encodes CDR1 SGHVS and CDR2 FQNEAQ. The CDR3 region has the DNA TGTGCCAGCAGCCAGACAGGGGGTGATCAGCCCCAGCATTTT. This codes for CASSQTGGDQPQHF.

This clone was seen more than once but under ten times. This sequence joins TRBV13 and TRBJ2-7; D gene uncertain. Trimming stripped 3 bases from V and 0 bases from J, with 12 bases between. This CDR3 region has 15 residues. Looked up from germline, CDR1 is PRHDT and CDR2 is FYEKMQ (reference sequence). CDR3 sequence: CASSFHGVISYEQYF. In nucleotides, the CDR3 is TGTGCCAGCAGCTTTCACGGAGTGATCTCCTACGAGCAGTACTTC.

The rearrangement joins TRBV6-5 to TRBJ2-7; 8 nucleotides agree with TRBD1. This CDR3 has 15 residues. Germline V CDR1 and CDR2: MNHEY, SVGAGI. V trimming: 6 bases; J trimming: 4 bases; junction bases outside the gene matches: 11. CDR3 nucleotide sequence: TGTGCCAGCAGAAGCCCGGGACAGGCCCTATACGAGCAGTACTTC. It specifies CASRSPGQALYEQYF.

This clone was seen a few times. The CDR3 DNA is TGCGCCAGCAGCTTAGGAGGTTCTAGCGGGAGCACAGATACGCAGTATTTT. Protein: CASSLGGSSGSTDTQYF. The gene calls are TRBV5-1 and TRBJ2-3, with 8 bases that match TRBD2. The V gene end was trimmed by 2 bases and the J gene end by 0 bases; junction bases not matched to a gene: 8. The CDR3 consists of 17 residues. Germline values: CDR1 SGHRS, CDR2 YFSETQ.

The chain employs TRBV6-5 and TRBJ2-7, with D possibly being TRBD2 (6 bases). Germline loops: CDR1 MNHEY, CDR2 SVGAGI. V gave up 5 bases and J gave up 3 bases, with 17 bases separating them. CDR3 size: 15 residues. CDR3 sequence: CASSREGGPYYEQYF. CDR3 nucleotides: TGTGCCAGCAGTCGAGAGGGAGGTCCCTACTACGAGCAGTACTTC.

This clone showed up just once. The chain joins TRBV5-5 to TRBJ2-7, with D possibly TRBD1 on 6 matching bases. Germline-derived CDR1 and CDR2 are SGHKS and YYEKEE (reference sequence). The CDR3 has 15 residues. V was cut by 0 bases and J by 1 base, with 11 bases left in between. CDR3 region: CASSLAGDKSYEQYF. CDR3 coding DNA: TGTGCCAGCAGCTTGGCCGGGGACAAGTCCTACGAGCAGTACTTC.

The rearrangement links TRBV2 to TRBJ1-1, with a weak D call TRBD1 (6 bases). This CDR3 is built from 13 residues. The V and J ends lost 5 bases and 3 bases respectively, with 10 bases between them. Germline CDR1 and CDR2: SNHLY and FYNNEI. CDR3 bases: TGTGCCAGCAGTCTGGGGACACACACTGAAGCTTTCTTT. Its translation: CASSLGTHTEAFF.

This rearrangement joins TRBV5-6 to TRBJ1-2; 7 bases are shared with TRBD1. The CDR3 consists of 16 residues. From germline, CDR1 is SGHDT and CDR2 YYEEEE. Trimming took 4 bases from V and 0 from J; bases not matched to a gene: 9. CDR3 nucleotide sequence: TGTGCCAGCAGCCCGGGGACAGCGTTAGCTAACTATGGCTACACCTTC. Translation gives CASSPGTALANYGYTF.